One and the same sample provided the 4 T cell receptor beta chains below, sequenced in a study of T cell responses to AZD1222 COVID-19 vaccine. Using immunoSEQ multiplex PCR, the repertoire was profiled, and TCRdb retains in-frame clones only, with some absent. This repertoire shows approximately 150,000 clones, approximately 93% found once; its top ten account for around 12%. This sample comprised peripheral blood, obtained after recovery from COVID-19. These receptors came from an adult who had recovered from COVID-19.

The V gene is TRBV2, the J gene TRBJ1-3; D is unclear. Germline CDR1 reads SNHLY; CDR2 reads FYNNEI. V lost 1 base to trimming and J lost 0 bases, with 7 bases between them. The CDR3 is 15 residues long. CDR3 residues: CASSEESHSGNTIYF. CDR3 sequence (DNA): TGTGCCAGCAGTGAAGAGTCACACTCTGGAAACACCATATATTTT.

In DNA form, the CDR3 reads TGTGCCAGCAGCCGGAGGAGGTACGAGCAGTACTTC. This translates into CASSRRRYEQYF. This sequence joins TRBV5-6 and TRBJ2-7, with D perhaps matching TRBD2 (5 bases). The germline gives CDR1 SGHDT, CDR2 YYEEEE. This CDR3 is 12 amino acids long. Deletions cut 4 bases from V and 4 bases from J, with 9 bases between.

The V call is TRBV30, the J call TRBJ2-3; 12 bases are a match to TRBD2. This CDR3 comprises 15 residues. Germline V CDR1 and CDR2: GTSNPN, SVGIG (reference sequence). The trim removed 4 bases at V and 4 bases at J, leaving 6 bases unmatched. CDR3 protein: CAWTKTSGSADTQYF. The CDR3 bases are TGTGCCTGGACTAAGACTAGCGGGAGTGCAGATACGCAGTATTTT.

This rearrangement joins TRBV7-3 to TRBJ2-1, with unresolved D. Germline V gene data show CDR1 as SGHTA and CDR2 as FQGTGA. The CDR3 runs 15 residues. V was cut by 2 bases and J by 4 bases, with 12 bases left in between. CDR3 region: CASSLDGALYNEQFF. As DNA, the CDR3 is TGTGCCAGCAGCTTAGACGGTGCTTTATACAATGAGCAGTTCTTC.